This is a list of T cell receptor beta chains from one sample in a study of cytomegalovirus exposure and HLA in healthy donors. Sequenced by immunoSEQ multiplex PCR; TCRdb stores in-frame clones only, minus some. The top ten hold 3.8% of the sample, which has approximately 93,000 clones, nearly 80% seen once. The specimen was PBMCs. These receptors were taken from a woman between 35 and 50 years old in good health and CMV-seronegative. Both conserved end residues are part of each CDR3.

CASSQYTGRNTEAFF TRBJ1-1 15 TRBV7-2
CASPSYGYTF TRBJ1-2 10 TRBV18
CASSGRELLYEQYF TRBJ2-7 14 TRBV19
CASSLGQANTGNTIYF TRBJ1-3 16 TRBV4-1
CASSRDSGPYEQYF TRBJ2-7 14 TRBV2
CASRTQSDTQYF TRBJ2-3 12 TRBV6-6
CASSLTGFGNTIYF TRBJ1-3 14 TRBV7-2
CASSYSGGLMNEQYF TRBJ2-7 15 TRBV6-5
CASSYSSDEQYF TRBJ2-7 12 TRBV6-6
CASSQAGVTGELFF TRBJ2-2 14 TRBV4-3
CASSHEHEQFF TRBJ2-1 11 TRBV5-1
CATKTGTESYEQYF TRBJ2-7 14 TRBV10-3
CASSQGLLNTEAFF TRBJ1-1 14 TRBV6-5
CASSLYTSLTYEQYF TRBJ2-7 15 TRBV7-6
CASSLYDQGHGAFF TRBJ1-1 14 TRBV7-2
CAIRGGADTEAFF TRBJ1-1 13 TRBV10-3
CASRGGDTEAFF TRBJ1-1 12 TRBV5-1
CASSLRMETRIQYF TRBJ2-4 14 TRBV7-2
CASSQGAGREETQYF TRBJ2-5 15 TRBV4-2
CASSLSEPVSNQPQHF TRBJ1-5 16 TRBV5-8
CASSQKTSGDTQYF TRBJ2-3 14 TRBV14
CASSLGSQGSGGYTF TRBJ1-2 15 TRBV28
CAISESGTGLEKLFF TRBJ1-4 15 TRBV10-3
CASSYGPNYGYTF TRBJ1-2 13 TRBV19
CAWSVGSNYGYTF TRBJ1-2 13 TRBV30
CASSPGGTQYF TRBJ2-3 11 TRBV7-3
CASSSTGTGMNTEAFF TRBJ1-1 16 TRBV5-1
CASSRLRAAGELFF TRBJ2-2 14 TRBV4-3
CAWSTTTGAQPQHF TRBJ1-5 14 TRBV30
CAWSVWAGGQETQYF TRBJ2-5 15 TRBV30
CASSLGDRASGSPLHF TRBJ1-6 16 TRBV5-1
CAISEFGDTRAYF TRBJ2-7 13 TRBV10-3
CASSPRGGDSPLHF TRBJ1-6 14 TRBV6-5
CAWTGGGYGYTF TRBJ1-2 12 TRBV30
CASSLGQRIQETQYF TRBJ2-5 15 TRBV5-1
CASSSPREGQNEQFF TRBJ2-1 15 TRBV13
CAISEFGERGLTYNEQFF TRBJ2-1 18 TRBV10-3
CASSESSKYSNQPQNF TRBJ1-5 16 TRBV10-1
CASSPAPTGEAFF TRBJ1-1 13 TRBV7-3
CASSIAGRGPAMSSPLHF TRBJ1-6 18 TRBV19
CASSLAGNTEAFF TRBJ1-1 13 TRBV5-4
CAWGSTEGQPQHF TRBJ1-5 13 TRBV30
CASSSGGSVTSYEQYF TRBJ2-7 16 TRBV5-4
CASSLGTGGHYGYTF TRBJ1-2 15 TRBV7-9
CATSRDPREGNQPQHF TRBJ1-5 16 TRBV15
CASSLGNGNHYEQYF TRBJ2-7 15 TRBV11-2
CASSPTGGYNEQFF TRBJ2-1 14 TRBV6-6
CASSPDFGELFF TRBJ2-2 12 TRBV7-3
CASSVGAEINYGYTF TRBJ1-2 15 TRBV9
CATQGAGGPYEQYF TRBJ2-7 14 TRBV2
CASSGRFGTGTEAFF TRBJ1-1 15 TRBV6-1
CASSLDRGNSPLHF TRBJ1-6 14 TRBV11-2
CASSNLGGTEAFF TRBJ1-1 13 TRBV7-3
CAWSVGGPGRRRETQYF TRBJ2-5 17 TRBV30